This T cell receptor (beta chain) was profiled in a study of response to subunit inactivated influenza vaccine. Study-wide findings and caveats: Authors suggested that a seasonal influenza vaccination recruits few new T cells each time.

The CDR3 runs to 19 residues. Germline CDR1 reads DFQATT; CDR2 reads SNEGSKA (reference sequence). TCRdb recomputed calls from the RT-PCR reads with MiXCR, one row per CDR3 protein. The data show 450,000 to 550,000 distinct CDR3 sequences, less than 30% seen once. On this clonotype: What it binds is not known. One junction end disagrees with the germline gene, perhaps due to a read error.

The V gene is TRBV20-1, the J gene TRBJ2-5; 8 bases line up with TRBD2. This clonotype originated in a man in his fifties who received an inactivated influenza vaccine. The input for sequencing was CD4+ T cells sorted from PBMCs, taken more than 4 days after vaccination. CDR3 amino acids: CCARGGGVLAEPEQETQYF. CDR3 bases: TGCTGTGCTAGAGGTGGGGGGGTACTAGCGGAGCCCGAACAAGAGACCCAGTACTTC.